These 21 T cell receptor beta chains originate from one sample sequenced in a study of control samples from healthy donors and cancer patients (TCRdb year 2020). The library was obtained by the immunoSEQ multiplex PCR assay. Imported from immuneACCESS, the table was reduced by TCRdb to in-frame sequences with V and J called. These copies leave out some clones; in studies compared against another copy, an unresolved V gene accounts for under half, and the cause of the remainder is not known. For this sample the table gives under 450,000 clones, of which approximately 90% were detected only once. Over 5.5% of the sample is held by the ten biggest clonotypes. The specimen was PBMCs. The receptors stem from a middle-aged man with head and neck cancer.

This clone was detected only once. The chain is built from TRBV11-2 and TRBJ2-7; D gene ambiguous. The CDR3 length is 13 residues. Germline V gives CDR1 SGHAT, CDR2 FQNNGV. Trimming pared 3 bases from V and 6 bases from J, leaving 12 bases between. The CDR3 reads CASSLVILGEQYF. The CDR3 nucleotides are TGTGCCAGCAGCTTGGTGATTCTGGGCGAGCAGTACTTC.

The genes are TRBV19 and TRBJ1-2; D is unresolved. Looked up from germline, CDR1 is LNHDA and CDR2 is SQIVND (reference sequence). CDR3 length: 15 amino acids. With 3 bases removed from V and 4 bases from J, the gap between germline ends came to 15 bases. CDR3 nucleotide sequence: TGTGCCAGTAGTATCTGGGATAAGGGCACCTATGGCTACACCTTC. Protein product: CASSIWDKGTYGYTF.

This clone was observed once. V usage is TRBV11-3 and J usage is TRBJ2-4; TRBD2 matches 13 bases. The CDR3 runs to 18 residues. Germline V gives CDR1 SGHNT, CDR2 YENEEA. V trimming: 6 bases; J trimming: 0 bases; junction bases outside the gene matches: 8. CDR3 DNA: TGTGCCAGCAGACCAGGACTAGCGGGGGAACTAGCCAAAAACATTCAGTACTTC. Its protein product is CASRPGLAGELAKNIQYF. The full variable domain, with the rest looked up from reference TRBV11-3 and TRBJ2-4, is EAGVVQSPRYKIIEKKQPVAFWCNPISGHNTLYWYLQNLGQGPELLIRYENEEAVDDSQLPKDRFSAERLKGVDSTLKIQPAELGDSAVYLCASRPGLAGELAKNIQYFGAGTRLSVL.

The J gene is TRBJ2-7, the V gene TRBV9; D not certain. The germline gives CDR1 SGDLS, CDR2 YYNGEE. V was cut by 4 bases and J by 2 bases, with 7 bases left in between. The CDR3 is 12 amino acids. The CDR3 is CASSPETYEQYF. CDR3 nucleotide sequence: TGTGCCAGCAGCCCAGAAACCTACGAGCAGTACTTC.

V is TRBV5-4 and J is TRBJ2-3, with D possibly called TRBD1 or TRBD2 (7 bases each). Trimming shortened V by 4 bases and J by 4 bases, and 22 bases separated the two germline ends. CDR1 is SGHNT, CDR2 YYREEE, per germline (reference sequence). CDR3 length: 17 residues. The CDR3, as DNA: TGTGCCAGCAGCACCCAGGGGGGCGGGAGTCGGGCAGATACGCAGTATTTT. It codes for CASSTQGGGSRADTQYF.

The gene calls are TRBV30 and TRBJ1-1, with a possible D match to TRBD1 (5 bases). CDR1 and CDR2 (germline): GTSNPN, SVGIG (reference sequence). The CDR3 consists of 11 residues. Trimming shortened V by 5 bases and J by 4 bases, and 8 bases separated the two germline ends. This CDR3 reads CAWGGGTEAFF. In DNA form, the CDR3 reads TGTGCCTGGGGTGGGGGCACTGAAGCTTTCTTT. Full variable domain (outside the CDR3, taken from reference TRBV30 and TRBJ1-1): SQTIHQWPATLVQPVGSPLSLECTVEGTSNPNLYWYRQAAGRGLQLLFYSVGIGQISSEVPQNLSASRPQDRQFILSSKKLLLSDSGFYLCAWGGGTEAFFGQGTRLTVV.

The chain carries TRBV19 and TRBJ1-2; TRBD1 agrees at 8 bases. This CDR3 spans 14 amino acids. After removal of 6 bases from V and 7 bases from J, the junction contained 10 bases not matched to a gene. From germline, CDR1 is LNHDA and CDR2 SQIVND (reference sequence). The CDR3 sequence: CASRGDRRASGYTF. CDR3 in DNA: TGTGCCAGTAGGGGGGACAGGCGCGCCTCTGGCTACACCTTC.

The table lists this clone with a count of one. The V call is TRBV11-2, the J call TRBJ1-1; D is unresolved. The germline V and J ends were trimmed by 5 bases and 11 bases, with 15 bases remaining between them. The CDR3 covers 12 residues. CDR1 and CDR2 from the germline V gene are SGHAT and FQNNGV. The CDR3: CASSAADVKAFF. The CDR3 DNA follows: TGTGCCAGCAGCGCGGCGGACGTTAAGGCTTTCTTT.

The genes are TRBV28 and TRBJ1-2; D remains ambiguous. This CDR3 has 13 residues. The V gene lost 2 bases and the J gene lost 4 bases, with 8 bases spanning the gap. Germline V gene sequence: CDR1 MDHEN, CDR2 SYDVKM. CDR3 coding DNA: TGTGCCAGCAGTTTAAGAGAAACCTATGGCTACACCTTC. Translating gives CASSLRETYGYTF.

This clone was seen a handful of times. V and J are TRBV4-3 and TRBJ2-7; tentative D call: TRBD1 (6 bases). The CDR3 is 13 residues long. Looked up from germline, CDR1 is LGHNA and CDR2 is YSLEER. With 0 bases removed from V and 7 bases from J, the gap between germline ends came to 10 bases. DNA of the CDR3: TGCGCCAGCAGCCAAGATCAGGACAGAGAGCAGTACTTC. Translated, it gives CASSQDQDREQYF.

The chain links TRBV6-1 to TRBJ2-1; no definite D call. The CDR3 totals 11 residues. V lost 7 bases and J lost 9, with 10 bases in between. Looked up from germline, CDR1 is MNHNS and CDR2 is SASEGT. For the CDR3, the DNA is TGTGCCAGCACCTTGCCGGGTGAGCAGTTCTTC. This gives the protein CASTLPGEQFF.

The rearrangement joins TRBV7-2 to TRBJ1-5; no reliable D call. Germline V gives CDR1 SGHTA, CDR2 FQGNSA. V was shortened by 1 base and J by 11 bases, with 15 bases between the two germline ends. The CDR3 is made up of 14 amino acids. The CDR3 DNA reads TGTGCCAGCAGCTTAGGACCCCCCTTAGATTCCCAGCATTTT. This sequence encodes CASSLGPPLDSQHF. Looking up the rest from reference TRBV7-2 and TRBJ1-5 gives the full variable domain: GAGVSQSPSNKVTEKGKDVELRCDPISGHTALYWYRQSLGQGLEFLIYFQGNSAPDKSGLPSDRFSAERTGGSVSTLTIQRTQQEDSAVYLCASSLGPPLDSQHFGDGTRLSIL.

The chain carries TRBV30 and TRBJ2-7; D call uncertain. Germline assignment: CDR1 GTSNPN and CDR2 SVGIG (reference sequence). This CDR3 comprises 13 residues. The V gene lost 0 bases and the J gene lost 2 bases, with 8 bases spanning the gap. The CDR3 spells CAWSVQPAYEQYF. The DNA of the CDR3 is TGTGCCTGGAGTGTACAGCCGGCCTACGAGCAGTACTTC.

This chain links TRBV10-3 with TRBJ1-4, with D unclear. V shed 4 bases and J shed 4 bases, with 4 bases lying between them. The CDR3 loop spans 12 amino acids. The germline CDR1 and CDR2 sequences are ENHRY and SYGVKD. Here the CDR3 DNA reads TGTGCCATCAGTGGAAATAATGAAAAACTGTTTTTT. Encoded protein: CAISGNNEKLFF.

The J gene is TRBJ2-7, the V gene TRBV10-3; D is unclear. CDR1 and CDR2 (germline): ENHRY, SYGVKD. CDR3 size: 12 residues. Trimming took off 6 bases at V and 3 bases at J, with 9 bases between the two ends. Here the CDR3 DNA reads TGTGCCATCAGCCCAGCGAGCTACGAGCAGTACTTC. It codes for CAISPASYEQYF.

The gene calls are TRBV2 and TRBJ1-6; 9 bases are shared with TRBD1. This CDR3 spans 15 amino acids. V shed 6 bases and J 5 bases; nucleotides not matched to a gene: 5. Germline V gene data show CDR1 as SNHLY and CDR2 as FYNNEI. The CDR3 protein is CASSFRDRDNSPLHF. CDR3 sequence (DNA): TGTGCCAGCAGCTTCCGGGACAGGGATAATTCACCCCTCCACTTT.

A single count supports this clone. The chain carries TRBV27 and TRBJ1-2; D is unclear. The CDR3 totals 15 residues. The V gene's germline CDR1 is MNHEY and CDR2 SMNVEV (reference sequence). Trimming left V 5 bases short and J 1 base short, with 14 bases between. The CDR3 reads CASSRIGQINYGYTF. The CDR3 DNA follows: TGTGCCAGCAGTCGAATCGGGCAGATTAACTATGGCTACACCTTC.

The CDR3 DNA sequence: TGTGCCAGCAGTACGGAGCTGGGTTCACCCCTCCACTTT. Translating gives CASSTELGSPLHF. J is TRBJ1-6 and V is TRBV6-4; unclear D gene. The CDR3 runs 13 residues. Germline V gene data show CDR1 as MRHNA and CDR2 as SNTAGT. V was shortened by 5 bases and J by 9 bases, with 11 bases between the two germline ends.

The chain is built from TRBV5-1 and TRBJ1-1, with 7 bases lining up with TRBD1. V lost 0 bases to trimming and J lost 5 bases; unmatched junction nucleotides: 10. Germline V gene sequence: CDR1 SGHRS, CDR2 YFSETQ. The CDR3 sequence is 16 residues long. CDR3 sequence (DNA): TGCGCCAGCAGCTTGGGTCAGGGGGGATTGCGAACTGAAGCTTTCTTT. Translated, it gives CASSLGQGGLRTEAFF.

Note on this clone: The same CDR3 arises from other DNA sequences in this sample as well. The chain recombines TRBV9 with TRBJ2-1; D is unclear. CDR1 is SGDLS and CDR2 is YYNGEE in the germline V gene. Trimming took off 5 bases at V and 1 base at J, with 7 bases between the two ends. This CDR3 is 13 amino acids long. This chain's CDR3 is CASSVGSYNEQFF. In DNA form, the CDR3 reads TGTGCCAGCAGTGTTGGGTCCTACAATGAGCAGTTCTTC.

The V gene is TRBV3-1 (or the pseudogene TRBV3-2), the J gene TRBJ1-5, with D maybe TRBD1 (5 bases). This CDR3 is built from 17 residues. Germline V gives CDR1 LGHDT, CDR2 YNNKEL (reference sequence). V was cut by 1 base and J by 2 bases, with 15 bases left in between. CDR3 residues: CASSQGGGAKGNQPQHF. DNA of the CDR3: TGTGCCAGCAGCCAAGGCGGGGGTGCGAAGGGCAATCAGCCCCAGCATTTT.